These 12 T cell receptor beta chains share one sample of origin, sequenced in a study of regulatory T cells in long-lasting Graves disease. The time point was: newly diagnosed GD, antithyroid drugs for less than 3 months. From PBMCs, RNA was extracted and then used to make the TCR library. Libraries of TCR beta came from iRepertoire HTBI primers plus Arm-PCR of CDR3 regions. TCRdb passed the multiplex PCR reads through MiXCR, listing each CDR3 protein once. The table includes 200,000 to 250,000 distinct CDR3 sequences, about 19% detected once. These data were likewise used in another study, on T cells in Graves' hyperthyroidism and ophthalmopathy.

The specimen comprised peripheral blood mononuclear cells (PBMCs), sampled at new diagnosis, from a patient treated with antithyroid drugs. The origin of the receptors is a woman younger than 45 with Graves disease.

This clonotype is a singleton in its sample. The chain links TRBV11-2 to TRBJ2-7; 10 positions agree with TRBD1. The CDR3 runs to 15 residues. The V and J ends lost 5 bases and 2 bases, in that order; junction bases with no gene match: 6. Germline CDR1 SGHAT, CDR2 FQNNGV. The CDR3 loop reads CASSLGTGETYEQYF. Here the CDR3 DNA reads TGTGCCAGCAGCCTAGGGACAGGGGAGACCTACGAGCAGTACTTC. The variable domain in full, with the rest retrieved from reference TRBV11-2 and TRBJ2-7, is EAGVAQSPRYKIIEKRQSVAFWCNPISGHATLYWYQQILGQGPKLLIQFQNNGVVDDSQLPKDRFSAERLKGVDSTLKIQPAKLEDSAVYLCASSLGTGETYEQYFGPGTRLTVT.

Only a few counts were recorded for this clonotype. The chain combines TRBV10-2 with TRBJ2-4; D may be TRBD1 or TRBD2 (5 bases each). Germline CDR1 is WSHSY and CDR2 is SAAADI. The CDR3 spans 13 residues. V was clipped by 2 bases and J by 6 bases, with 8 bases between them. The CDR3 loop reads CASSERGLNIQYF. The CDR3 DNA reads TGCGCCAGCAGTGAGCGGGGCCTAAACATTCAGTACTTC.

A few counts support this clonotype. A much more abundant neighbour one base away suggests this may be a read error. This chain connects TRBV30 to TRBJ2-7; 9 nucleotides agree with TRBD2. This CDR3 has 16 residues. Germline V gene data show CDR1 as GTSNPN and CDR2 as SVGIG (reference sequence). DNA for the CDR3: TGTGCCAGGAGTGTTGTTTTGGGACTAGCAAGATACGAGCAGTACTTC. Its translation is CARSVVLGLARYEQYF.

This clonotype was detected many times. This chain links TRBV9 with TRBJ1-6; weak D call: TRBD1 (6 bases). V was cut by 3 bases and J by 6 bases, with 13 bases left in between. Germline CDR1 SGDLS, CDR2 YYNGEE. The CDR3 is made up of 15 amino acids. CDR3 sequence: CASSGAGTTNSPLHF. DNA of the CDR3: TGTGCCAGCAGCGGGGCCGGGACAACTAATTCACCCCTCCACTTT. Based on the CDR3 plus reference TRBV9 and TRBJ1-6, the full variable domain is DSGVTQTPKHLITATGQRVTLRCSPRSGDLSVYWYQQSLDQGLQFLIQYYNGEERAKGNILERFSAQQFPDLHSELNLSSLELGDSALYFCASSGAGTTNSPLHFGNGTRLTVT.

Many counts were recorded for this clonotype. Mismatch with germline at one junction end may stem from a read error. V and J are TRBV4-1 and TRBJ2-7; tentatively, D is TRBD1 (6 bases). CDR1 and CDR2 from the germline V gene are MGHRA and YSYEKL. The length of the CDR3 is 13 residues. The CDR3 coding sequence is TGCGCCAGCAGCCAAGTTCTGGGGGCGATTGTGGACTTC. Translation gives CASSQVLGAIVDF.

This clonotype was recorded many times. The rearrangement uses TRBV19 and TRBJ1-1; 8 bases agree with TRBD1. Per the germline V gene, CDR1 is LNHDA and CDR2 is SQIVND (reference sequence). The CDR3 extends over 14 amino acids. Trimming at V came to 3 bases and at J to 1 base, leaving 1 base not matched to a gene. The CDR3 reads CASSMDRENTEAFF. As DNA, the CDR3 is TGTGCCAGTAGTATGGACAGGGAGAACACTGAAGCTTTCTTT. Full variable domain (outside the CDR3, taken from reference TRBV19 and TRBJ1-1): DGGITQSPKYLFRKEGQNVTLSCEQNLNHDAMYWYRQDPGQGLRLIYYSQIVNDFQKGDIAEGYSVSREKKESFPLTVTSAQKNPTAFYLCASSMDRENTEAFFGQGTRLTVV.

This clonotype was counted ten times or more. The V and J genes are TRBV6-1 and TRBJ2-1; possibly TRBD2 for D (7 bases). V lost 7 bases, J lost 4 bases, and 14 bases lay in between. CDR1 and CDR2 from the germline V gene are MNHNS and SASEGT. The CDR3 length is 14 residues. The CDR3 nucleotides read TGTGCCAGCATGGGGCGGGGGCTATACAATGAGCAGTTCTTC. Encoded protein: CASMGRGLYNEQFF.

This clonotype has a count of ten or more. The rearrangement uses TRBV11-2 and TRBJ1-6; TRBD1 might be the D (6 bases). The CDR3 totals 13 residues. Germline assignment: CDR1 SGHAT and CDR2 FQNNGV. The V end was cut by 3 bases, the J end by 8 bases, with 8 bases between. CDR3: CASSLKGDSPLHF. DNA for the CDR3: TGTGCCAGCAGCTTGAAGGGGGATTCACCCCTCCACTTT. The full variable domain, with the rest looked up from reference TRBV11-2 and TRBJ1-6, is EAGVAQSPRYKIIEKRQSVAFWCNPISGHATLYWYQQILGQGPKLLIQFQNNGVVDDSQLPKDRFSAERLKGVDSTLKIQPAKLEDSAVYLCASSLKGDSPLHFGNGTRLTVT.

This chain uses TRBV2 with TRBJ2-1; D is perhaps TRBD2 (6 bases). The V gene's germline CDR1 is SNHLY and CDR2 FYNNEI. V lost 1 base to trimming and J lost 4 bases, with 14 bases between them. The CDR3 has 16 residues. This CDR3 reads CASSEGALATYNEQFF. In DNA form, the CDR3 reads TGTGCCAGCAGTGAAGGGGCACTAGCTACGTACAATGAGCAGTTCTTC. The full variable domain, rest sourced from reference TRBV2 and TRBJ2-1, is EPEVTQTPSHQVTQMGQEVILRCVPISNHLYFYWYRQILGQKVEFLVSFYNNEISEKSEIFDDQFSVERPDGSNFTLKIRSTKLEDSAMYFCASSEGALATYNEQFFGPGTRLTVL.

This clonotype has at least ten counts. V is TRBV28 and J is TRBJ1-2, with D tentatively TRBD1 (5 bases). CDR1 is MDHEN, CDR2 SYDVKM, per germline. Trimming shortened V by 3 bases and J by 8 bases, and 22 bases separated the two germline ends. This CDR3 has 16 residues. The CDR3 here is CASSFRPGQGVVGYTF. The DNA for the CDR3 is TGTGCCAGCAGTTTTCGACCGGGCCAGGGCGTCGTGGGCTACACCTTC.

This clonotype was seen repeatedly, ten times or more. This rearrangement joins TRBV4-1 to TRBJ1-2; D possibly corresponds to TRBD1 (6 bases). CDR1 is MGHRA and CDR2 is YSYEKL in the germline V gene. Trimming took 2 bases from V and 4 from J, leaving 8 bases between them. The CDR3 length is 13 residues. The CDR3 nucleotides are TGCGCCAGCAGCCAAACAGGGCTCTATGGCTACACCTTC. Translating gives CASSQTGLYGYTF.

At least ten counts were recorded for this clonotype. The rearrangement links TRBV12-3 or TRBV12-4 to TRBJ1-1; possibly TRBD1 for D (5 bases). The germline V and J ends were trimmed by 5 bases and 11 bases, with 24 bases remaining between them. The CDR3 consists of 15 residues. The DNA for the CDR3 is TGTGCCAGCAGTCAGAGGGTGGGGGGTCTTAGGAAGGCTTTCTTT. Protein sequence: CASSQRVGGLRKAFF.